The 21 T cell receptor beta chains reported below all come from one sample, sequenced in a study of glioma-infiltrating T cells. Using RNA template, CDR3s of TCR alpha and beta were amplified with iRepertoire arm-PCR. TCRdb re-called the multiplex PCR reads with MiXCR, one entry per CDR3 protein. Among approximately 120,000 distinct CDR3 sequences listed, roughly 24% were seen once. Sequencing used glioma tissue, nonneoplastic brain tissue, or PBMCs (not recorded which). Receptors were obtained from a human donor with low-grade glioma or glioblastoma, undergoing nonglioma brain surgery, or in good health (not recorded which).

As concerns this clonotype: A much larger clone differs from this one at a single base, so this may be a read error. The J gene is TRBJ2-5, the V gene TRBV7-2; tentatively, D is TRBD1 or TRBD2 (5 bases each). Trimming took off 5 bases at V and 1 base at J, with 14 bases between the two ends. The CDR3 is 15 amino acids. Germline V gene lookup returns CDR1 SGHTA and CDR2 FQGNSA. In DNA form, the CDR3 reads TGTGCCAGCAGCCGGGGCCGTAGCTTCCAAGAGACCCAGTACTTC. The encoded protein is CASSRGRSFQETQYF.

The CDR3: CASSVGKGSQYF. The CDR3 nucleotides read TGTGCCAGCAGCGTAGGGAAAGGGTCGCAGTATTTT. This sequence joins TRBV9 and TRBJ2-3; D gene ambiguous. The CDR3 sequence is 12 residues long. Trimming cost V 0 bases and J 10 bases, with 9 bases left between them. CDR1 and CDR2 from the germline V gene are SGDLS and YYNGEE.

This clonotype was counted ten times or more. The chain combines TRBV6-1 with TRBJ2-1, with TRBD2 matching over 10 bases. V was clipped by 6 bases and J by 5 bases; unmatched bases: 10. From germline, CDR1 is MNHNS and CDR2 SASEGT. This CDR3 comprises 16 residues. In DNA form, the CDR3 reads TGTGCCAGCAGGATCCCGGGACTAGCGCATAACAATGAGCAGTTCTTC. Amino acid sequence: CASRIPGLAHNNEQFF.

The table lists this clonotype with a few counts. CDR3: CASSTRQGNLPYEQYF. CDR3 sequence (DNA): TGTGCCAGTAGTACGAGACAGGGTAACTTACCCTACGAGCAGTACTTC. J is TRBJ2-7 and V is TRBV19; 7 bases are shared with TRBD1. The CDR3 is made up of 16 amino acids. The J segment lost 2 bases and the V segment lost 4 bases, leaving 11 bases of the junction unmatched. Per germline, CDR1 LNHDA and CDR2 SQIVND (reference sequence).

The chain uses TRBV7-9 and TRBJ2-1, with 8 bases matching TRBD1. The CDR3 contains 14 residues. Germline values: CDR1 SEHNR, CDR2 FQNEAQ (reference sequence). The ends lost 5 bases at V and 8 bases at J; junction bases unmatched: 8. CDR3 in amino acids: CASSGWTGSYEQFF. The CDR3 nucleotides read TGTGCCAGCAGCGGCTGGACAGGGAGCTATGAGCAGTTCTTC.

A remark on this clonotype: A much larger clonotype is one base distant, so this may be a read error. V and J are TRBV7-9 and TRBJ1-1, with no clear D. The V gene's germline CDR1 is SEHNR and CDR2 FQNEAQ (reference sequence). The CDR3 runs to 13 residues. CDR3 nucleotide sequence: TGTGCCAGCAGCTTAGGCTGGAACACTGAAGCTTTGTTT. It yields the protein CASSLGWNTEALF.

This clonotype was recorded at least ten times. The V and J genes are TRBV10-3 and TRBJ2-5, with D possibly being TRBD1 (6 bases). Trimming left V 5 bases short and J 2 bases short, with 9 bases between. CDR3 length: 13 amino acids. Germline CDR1 is ENHRY and CDR2 is SYGVKD. The CDR3 sequence: CAISNREQETQYF. The CDR3 bases are TGTGCCATCAGTAACAGGGAACAAGAGACCCAGTACTTC.

Many counts were recorded for this clonotype. The chain uses TRBV19 and TRBJ1-2, with D maybe TRBD1 (5 bases). This CDR3 is 12 amino acids long. V lost 7 bases and J 6 bases, leaving 12 bases between the germline ends. Germline V gene lookup returns CDR1 LNHDA and CDR2 SQIVND (reference sequence). DNA for the CDR3: TGTGCCAGTATCACCACAGGAGATGGCTACACCTTC. This translates into CASITTGDGYTF. Full variable domain (missing parts from reference TRBV19 and TRBJ1-2): DGGITQSPKYLFRKEGQNVTLSCEQNLNHDAMYWYRQDPGQGLRLIYYSQIVNDFQKGDIAEGYSVSREKKESFPLTVTSAQKNPTAFYLCASITTGDGYTFGSGTRLTVV.

This clonotype was seen at least ten times. The chain carries TRBV14 and TRBJ1-4; D is uncertain. Germline CDR1 reads SGHDN; CDR2 reads FVKESK. Trimming shortened V by 4 bases and J by 3 bases, and 3 bases separated the two germline ends. The CDR3 runs 12 residues. The CDR3 loop is CASSLSNEKLFF. Written as DNA, the CDR3 is TGTGCCAGCAGCCTTTCTAATGAAAAACTGTTTTTT.

Concerning this clonotype: A much larger clone differs from this one at a single base, so this may be a read error. Written as DNA, the CDR3 is TGCGCCAGCATCCAAGAACAGGGGGCGCAGTCACCCCTCCACTTT. The encoded protein is CASIQEQGAQSPLHF. The chain is built from TRBV4-3 and TRBJ1-6; 9 positions agree with TRBD1. Germline V lookup: CDR1 LGHNA, CDR2 YSLEER. The CDR3 totals 15 residues.

The table lists this clonotype with a few counts. The gene calls are TRBV29-1 and TRBJ2-5; D is tentatively TRBD1 or TRBD2 (5 bases each). The CDR3 sequence is 19 residues long. Trimming cost V 0 bases and J 2 bases, with 25 bases left between them. Germline CDR1 and CDR2: SQVTM and ANQGSEA. The CDR3 DNA follows: TGCAGCGTTGAAGAGGCTTCAGGTGGGACCGGCGGGCTTCAAGAGACCCAGTACTTC. Residues: CSVEEASGGTGGLQETQYF.

The chain employs TRBV30 and TRBJ2-3; D gene ambiguous. Trimming cost V 0 bases and J 3 bases, with 4 bases left between them. CDR1 and CDR2 (germline): GTSNPN, SVGIG (reference sequence). The CDR3 sequence is 12 residues long. CDR3 amino acids: CAWSVGTDTQYF. CDR3 nucleotides: TGTGCCTGGAGTGTCGGTACAGATACGCAGTATTTT.

This clonotype was counted many times. The chain combines TRBV6-6 with TRBJ2-7, with no clear D. The germline V gene has CDR1 MNHNY and CDR2 SVGAGI (reference sequence). Between the trimmed V and J ends, which lost 1 base and 4 bases, there was a span of 8 bases. This CDR3 contains 13 residues. The CDR3 spells CASSYFSQYEQYF. CDR3 DNA sequence: TGTGCCAGCAGTTACTTCTCCCAATACGAGCAGTACTTC.

This clonotype was found many times. J is TRBJ1-1 and V is TRBV28; TRBD1 is a possible D gene (5 bases). CDR3 length: 16 residues. Trimming removed 2 bases at V and 2 bases at J, with 15 bases between. Germline V gene data show CDR1 as MDHEN and CDR2 as SYDVKM. The CDR3 loop reads CASSLEGRQGNTEAFF. The CDR3 DNA follows: TGTGCCAGCAGTTTAGAAGGGCGGCAGGGTAACACTGAAGCTTTCTTT.

To note about this clonotype: A much larger clone is a single base away; this may be a read error. The chain's CDR3 is CASSLERSRAKETQYF. The CDR3 DNA sequence: TGTGCCAGCAGCTTAGAGAGGAGCAGAGCGAAGGAGACCCAGTACTTC. The chain uses TRBV7-2 and TRBJ2-5; D call uncertain. V lost 1 base and J lost 5, with 17 bases in between. Germline V gene lookup returns CDR1 SGHTA and CDR2 FQGNSA. The CDR3 consists of 16 residues.

As for this clonotype: A much bigger clone sits one base away, suggesting this may be a read error. This chain links TRBV12-3 or TRBV12-4 with TRBJ1-1, with D possibly being TRBD1 (6 bases). This CDR3 contains 13 residues. The CDR3 reads CASSRGGNTKAFF. The DNA of the CDR3 is TGTGCCAGCAGCAGGGGAGGAAACACTAAAGCTTTCTTT.

This chain connects TRBV29-1 to TRBJ2-3; D tentatively reads TRBD1 or TRBD2 (5 bases each). V was clipped by 1 base and J by 2 bases, with 7 bases between them. There are 13 residues in the CDR3. The germline gives CDR1 SQVTM, CDR2 ANQGSEA. CDR3 in DNA: TGCAGCGTTGAAGGGGGGACCACAGATACGCAGTATTTT. Translation: CSVEGGTTDTQYF.

This clonotype was seen at least ten times. Since a much larger clone is just one base distant, this may be a read error. The V call is TRBV6-1, the J call TRBJ2-7, with a possible D match to TRBD2 (7 bases). There are 12 residues in the CDR3. Germline CDR1 reads MNHNS; CDR2 reads SASEGT. CDR3 bases: TGTACCAGCAGCGGGACATCCTACGAGCAGTACTTC. It is translated as CTSSGTSYEQYF.

Remarks on this clonotype: Being one base from a much bigger clone, this may be a read error. V and J are TRBV7-9 and TRBJ2-3; D is possibly TRBD1 (6 bases). This CDR3 contains 15 residues. Germline V gene lookup returns CDR1 SEHNR and CDR2 FQNEAQ (reference sequence). The CDR3 spells CASSPQTGYTDAQYF. The CDR3 region has the DNA TGTGCCAGCAGCCCACAGACAGGTTACACAGATGCGCAGTATTTT.

This clonotype was seen more than once but under ten times. The J gene is TRBJ2-3, the V gene TRBV3-1, with TRBD2 matching over 13 bases. The CDR3 loop spans 15 amino acids. The ends lost 5 bases at V and 5 bases at J; junction bases unmatched: 4. Per germline, CDR1 LGHDT and CDR2 YNNKEL (reference sequence). The CDR3 coding sequence is TGTGCCAGCAGCGACGGACTAGCGGGAGTAGATACGCAGTATTTT. Translating it yields CASSDGLAGVDTQYF.

In this sample, this clonotype turned up many times. V is TRBV4-3 and J is TRBJ2-1; D is unclear. The CDR3 has 15 residues. Per the germline V gene, CDR1 is LGHNA and CDR2 is YSLEER. V lost 0 bases to trimming and J lost 4 bases, with 10 bases between them. CDR3 nucleotides: TGCGCCAGCAGCCAAGACCGGGTACAGTACAATGAGCAGTTCTTC. It codes for CASSQDRVQYNEQFF.